This TCR beta chain was sequenced during a study of cytomegalovirus exposure and HLA in healthy donors. Germline lookup yields CDR1 MNHEY and CDR2 SVGAGI. This CDR3 is built from 12 residues. Trimming took 5 bases from V and 5 from J, leaving 7 bases between them. This clone turned up a few times. Researchers ran the PCR with 60 Vbeta and 13 Jbeta primers. TCRdb's copy holds only in-frame clones and misses some; the assay was immunoSEQ multiplex PCR. The profile covers some 77,000 clones, with 79% appearing a single time and 2% to 3% taken by the ten largest. This sequence was found in a man aged 30-40 years in good health and CMV-seronegative. The chain couples TRBV6-5 to TRBJ2-1; TRBD2 is a possible D gene (5 bases). Source material: PBMCs. Here the CDR3 DNA reads TGTGCCAGCAGTCCGACTAACAATGAGCAGTTCTTC. Protein: CASSPTNNEQFF.